Presented here are 9 T cell receptor beta chains from one specimen sequenced in a study of neoadjuvant nivolumab and ipilimumab in lung cancer. Profiled with immunoSEQ multiplex PCR; TCRdb holds only in-frame clones, not every one. The data hold fewer than 40,000 clones, with 89% observed a single time. Source: peripheral blood, taken before neoadjuvant nivolumab, alone or with ipilimumab. These receptors came from an adult with non-small cell lung cancer.

The V call is TRBV19, the J call TRBJ2-7, with D perhaps TRBD2 (6 bases). Trimming took off 10 bases at V and 0 bases at J, with 22 bases between the two ends. The CDR3 has 16 residues. Germline V gene lookup returns CDR1 LNHDA and CDR2 SQIVND (reference sequence). CDR3 loop: CATSGAGRLGSYEQYF. In DNA form, the CDR3 reads TGTGCCACATCCGGTGCGGGAAGGTTGGGCTCCTACGAGCAGTACTTC.

The rearrangement joins TRBV30 to TRBJ2-3; D may be TRBD1 (5 bases). Trimming pared 5 bases from V and 4 bases from J, leaving 16 bases between. Germline CDR1 and CDR2: GTSNPN and SVGIG (reference sequence). The CDR3 runs to 14 residues. This chain's CDR3 is CAWGAVFGADTQYF. In DNA, the CDR3 is TGTGCCTGGGGGGCAGTGTTTGGTGCAGATACGCAGTATTTT.

The CDR3, as DNA: TGTGCCAGCAGCCCCGGACAGGGGGACCTCTCCTACGAGCAGTACTTC. This gives the protein CASSPGQGDLSYEQYF. This rearrangement joins TRBV7-6 to TRBJ2-7, with TRBD1 identical over 10 bases. Germline values: CDR1 SGHVS, CDR2 FNYEAQ. The CDR3 contains 16 residues. The V and J ends lost 5 bases and 0 bases, in that order; junction bases with no gene match: 7.

The rearrangement joins TRBV28 to TRBJ1-2; D unclear. The V and J ends lost 3 bases and 1 base respectively, with 15 bases between them. CDR3 length equals 16 residues. Germline CDR1 and CDR2: MDHEN and SYDVKM. CDR3 DNA sequence: TGTGCCAGCAGTTTCCAATGGGTTGCGGATAACTATGGCTACACCTTC. Its translation is CASSFQWVADNYGYTF.

This clone was seen once. V usage is TRBV4-1 and J usage is TRBJ1-2; D ambiguous. CDR1 is MGHRA, CDR2 YSYEKL, per germline. The CDR3 is 15 residues long. Deletions cut 2 bases from V and 7 bases from J, with 17 bases between. CDR3 DNA: TGCGCCAGCAGCCAATTCGTCCCAGGAATGAGTGGCTACACCTTC. Its translation is CASSQFVPGMSGYTF.

The chain has TRBV10-1 and TRBJ1-5; D unresolved. CDR1 WNHNN and CDR2 SYGVQD come from the germline V gene (reference sequence). CDR3 length: 13 amino acids. Trimming shortened V by 4 bases and J by 4 bases, and 8 bases separated the two germline ends. CDR3 sequence reads: CASSARENQPQHF. CDR3 sequence (DNA): TGCGCCAGCAGTGCACGGGAAAATCAGCCCCAGCATTTT.

The gene calls are TRBV7-3 and TRBJ2-2; D is unresolved. Germline CDR1 and CDR2: SGHTA and FQGTGA. The ends were cut back, 0 bases at V and 6 bases at J, with 11 bases in the middle. CDR3 length: 15 residues. Written as DNA, the CDR3 is TGTGCCAGCAGCTTAACGTACGAGCTCTCCGGGGAGCTGTTTTTT. Encoded protein: CASSLTYELSGELFF. Full variable domain (missing parts from reference TRBV7-3 and TRBJ2-2): GAGVSQTPSNKVTEKGKYVELRCDPISGHTALYWYRQSLGQGPEFLIYFQGTGAADDSGLPNDRFFAVRPEGSVSTLKIQRTERGDSAVYLCASSLTYELSGELFFGEGSRLTVL.

The chain recombines TRBV30 with TRBJ2-3; D perhaps matches TRBD2 (6 bases). Germline CDR1 GTSNPN, CDR2 SVGIG (reference sequence). The CDR3 totals 15 residues. The V gene lost 5 bases and the J gene lost 4 bases, with 19 bases spanning the gap. DNA of the CDR3: TGTGCCTGGGCGGTTGGCGGGAAGGGCGCAGATACGCAGTATTTT. Its translation is CAWAVGGKGADTQYF.

This chain uses TRBV7-6 with TRBJ2-1; 10 bases match TRBD2. The CDR3 is 14 residues long. The V and J ends lost 3 bases and 7 bases, in that order; junction bases with no gene match: 3. Germline CDR1 reads SGHVS; CDR2 reads FNYEAQ. In DNA, the CDR3 is TGTGCCAGCAGCTTGCTAGCGGGAGTAAATGAGCAGTTCTTC. Encoded protein: CASSLLAGVNEQFF.